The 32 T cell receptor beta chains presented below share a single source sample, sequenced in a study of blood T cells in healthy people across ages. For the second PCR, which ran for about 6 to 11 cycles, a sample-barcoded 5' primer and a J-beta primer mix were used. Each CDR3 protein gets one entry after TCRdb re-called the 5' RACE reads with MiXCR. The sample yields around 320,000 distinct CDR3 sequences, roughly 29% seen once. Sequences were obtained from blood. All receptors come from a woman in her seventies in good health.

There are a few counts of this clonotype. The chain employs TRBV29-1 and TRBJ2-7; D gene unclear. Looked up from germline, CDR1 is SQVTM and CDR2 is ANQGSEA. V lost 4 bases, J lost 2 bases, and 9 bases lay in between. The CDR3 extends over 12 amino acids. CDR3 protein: CSVAGYTYEQYF. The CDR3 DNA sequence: TGCAGCGTTGCTGGCTACACCTACGAGCAGTACTTC.

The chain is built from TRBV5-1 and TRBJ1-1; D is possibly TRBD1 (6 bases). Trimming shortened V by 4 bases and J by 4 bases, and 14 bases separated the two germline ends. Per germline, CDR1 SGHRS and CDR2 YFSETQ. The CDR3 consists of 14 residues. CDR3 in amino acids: CASSPNREATEAFF. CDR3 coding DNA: TGCGCCAGCAGCCCAAACAGGGAGGCCACTGAAGCTTTCTTT.

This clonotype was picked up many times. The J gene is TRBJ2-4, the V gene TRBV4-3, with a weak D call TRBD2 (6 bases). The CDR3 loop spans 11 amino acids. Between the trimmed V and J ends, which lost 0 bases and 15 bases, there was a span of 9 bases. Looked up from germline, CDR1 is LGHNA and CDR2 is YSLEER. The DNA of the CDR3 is TGCGCCAGCAGCCAAGACAGGGAGGTGTACTTC. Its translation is CASSQDREVYF.

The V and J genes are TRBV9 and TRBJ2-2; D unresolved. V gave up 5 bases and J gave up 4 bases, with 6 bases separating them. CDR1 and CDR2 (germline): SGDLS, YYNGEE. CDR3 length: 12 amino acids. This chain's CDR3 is CASSGITGELFF. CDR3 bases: TGTGCCAGCAGTGGAATCACCGGGGAGCTGTTTTTT.

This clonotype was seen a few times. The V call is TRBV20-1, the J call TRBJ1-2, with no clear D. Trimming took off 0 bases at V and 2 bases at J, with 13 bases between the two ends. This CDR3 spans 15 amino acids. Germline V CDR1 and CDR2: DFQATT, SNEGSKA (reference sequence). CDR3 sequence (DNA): TGCAGTGCTAGAGATCAATCCCCGCGGAACTATGGCTACACCTTC. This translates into CSARDQSPRNYGYTF.

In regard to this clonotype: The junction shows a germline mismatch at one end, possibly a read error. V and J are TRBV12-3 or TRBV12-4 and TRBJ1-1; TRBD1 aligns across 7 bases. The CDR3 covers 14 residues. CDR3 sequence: CTSSLRGLGAKAFF. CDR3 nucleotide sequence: TGTACCAGCAGTTTAAGGGGGCTCGGAGCAAAAGCTTTCTTT.

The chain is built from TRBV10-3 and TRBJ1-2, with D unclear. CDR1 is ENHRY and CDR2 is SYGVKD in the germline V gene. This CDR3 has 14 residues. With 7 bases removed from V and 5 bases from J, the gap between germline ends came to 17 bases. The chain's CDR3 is CAIKGSGSTYGYTF. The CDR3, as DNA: TGTGCCATCAAAGGGTCCGGATCAACGTATGGCTACACCTTC.

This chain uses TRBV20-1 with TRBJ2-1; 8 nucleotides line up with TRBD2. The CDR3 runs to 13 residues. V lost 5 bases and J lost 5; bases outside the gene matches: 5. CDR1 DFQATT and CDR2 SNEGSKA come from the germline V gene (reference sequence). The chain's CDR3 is CSAYSGTHNEQFF. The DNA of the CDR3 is TGCAGTGCTTATAGCGGGACCCACAATGAGCAGTTCTTC.

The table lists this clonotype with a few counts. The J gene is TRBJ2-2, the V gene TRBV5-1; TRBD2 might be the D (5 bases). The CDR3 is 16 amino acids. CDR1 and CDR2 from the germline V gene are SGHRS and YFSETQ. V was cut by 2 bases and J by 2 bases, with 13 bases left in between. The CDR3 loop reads CASSFLAGDNTGELFF. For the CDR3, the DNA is TGCGCCAGCAGCTTTCTCGCGGGCGATAACACCGGGGAGCTGTTTTTT.

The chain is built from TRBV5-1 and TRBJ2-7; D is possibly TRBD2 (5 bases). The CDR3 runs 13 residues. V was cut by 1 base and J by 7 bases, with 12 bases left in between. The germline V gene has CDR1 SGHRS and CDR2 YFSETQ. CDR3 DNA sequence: TGCGCCAGCAGCTTGCGGGGTTCGGAAGAGCAGTACTTC. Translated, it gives CASSLRGSEEQYF.

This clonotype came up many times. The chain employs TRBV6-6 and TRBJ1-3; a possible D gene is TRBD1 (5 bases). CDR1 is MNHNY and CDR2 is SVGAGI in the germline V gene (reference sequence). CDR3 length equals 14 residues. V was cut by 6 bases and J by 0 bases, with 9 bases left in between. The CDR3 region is CASRPGSSGNTIYF. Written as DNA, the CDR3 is TGTGCCAGCAGGCCAGGGTCCTCTGGAAACACCATATATTTT.

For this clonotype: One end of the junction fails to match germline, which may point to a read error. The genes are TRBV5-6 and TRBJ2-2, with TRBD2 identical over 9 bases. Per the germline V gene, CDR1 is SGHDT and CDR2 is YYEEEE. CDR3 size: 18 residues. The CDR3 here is CASGPTSGPQTKTGELVF. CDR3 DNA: TGTGCCAGCGGCCCGACTAGCGGACCGCAGACTAAAACCGGGGAGCTGGTTTTT.

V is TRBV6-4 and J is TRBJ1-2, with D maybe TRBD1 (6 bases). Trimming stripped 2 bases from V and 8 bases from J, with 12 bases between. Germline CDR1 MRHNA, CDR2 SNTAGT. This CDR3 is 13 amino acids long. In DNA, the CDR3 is TGTGCCAGCAGTGACGGCCAGGGGCTGGGCTACACCTTC. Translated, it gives CASSDGQGLGYTF.

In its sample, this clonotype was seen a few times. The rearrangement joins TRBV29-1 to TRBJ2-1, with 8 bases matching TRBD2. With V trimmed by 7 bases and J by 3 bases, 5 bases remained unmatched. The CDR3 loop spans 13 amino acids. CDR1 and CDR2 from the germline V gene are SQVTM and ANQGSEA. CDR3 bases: TGCAGCGGGCGGGAGGCCCTCTACAATGAGCAGTTCTTC. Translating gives CSGREALYNEQFF.

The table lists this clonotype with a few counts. In DNA form, the CDR3 reads TGTGCCAGCAGCACTCGGGACAGGTTCTACAATGAGCAGTTCTTC. It codes for CASSTRDRFYNEQFF. The chain joins TRBV6-4 to TRBJ2-1; 8 nucleotides align to TRBD1. V shed 6 bases, J shed 3 bases, and the junction held 7 bases outside the gene matches. The CDR3 has 15 residues. Germline V gene lookup returns CDR1 MRHNA and CDR2 SNTAGT.

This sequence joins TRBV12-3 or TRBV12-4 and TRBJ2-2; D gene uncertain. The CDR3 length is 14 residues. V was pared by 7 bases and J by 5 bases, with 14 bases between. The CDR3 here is CASTPKLTTGELFF. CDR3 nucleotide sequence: TGTGCCAGCACCCCGAAATTGACAACCGGGGAGCTGTTTTTT.

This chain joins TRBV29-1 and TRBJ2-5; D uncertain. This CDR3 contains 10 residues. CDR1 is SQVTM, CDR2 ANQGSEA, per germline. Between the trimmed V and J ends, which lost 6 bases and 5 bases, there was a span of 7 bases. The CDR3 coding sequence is TGCAGCGTAATTGGGGAGACCCAGTACTTC. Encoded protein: CSVIGETQYF.

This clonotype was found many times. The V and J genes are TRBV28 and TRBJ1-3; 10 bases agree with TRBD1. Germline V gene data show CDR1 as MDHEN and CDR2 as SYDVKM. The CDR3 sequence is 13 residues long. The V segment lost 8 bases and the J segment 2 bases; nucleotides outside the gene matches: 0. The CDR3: CASGTGAGNTIYF. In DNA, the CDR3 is TGTGCCAGCGGGACAGGGGCTGGAAACACCATATATTTT.

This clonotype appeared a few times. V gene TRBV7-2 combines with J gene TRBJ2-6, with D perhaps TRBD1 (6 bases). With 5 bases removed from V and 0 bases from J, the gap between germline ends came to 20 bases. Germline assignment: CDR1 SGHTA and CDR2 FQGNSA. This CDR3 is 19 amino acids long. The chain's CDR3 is CASSVRDTDPYSGANVLTF. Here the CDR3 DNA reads TGTGCCAGCAGCGTAAGGGACACCGACCCGTACTCTGGGGCCAACGTCCTGACTTTC.

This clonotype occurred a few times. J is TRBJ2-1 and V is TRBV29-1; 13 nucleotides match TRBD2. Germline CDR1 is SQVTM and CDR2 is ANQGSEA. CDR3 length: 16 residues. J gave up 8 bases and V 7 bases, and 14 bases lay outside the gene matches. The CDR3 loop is CSAIATGTSGNYEQFF. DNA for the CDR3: TGCAGCGCTATAGCAACCGGGACTAGCGGGAATTATGAGCAGTTCTTC.

The CDR3 DNA reads TGTGCCAGCAGCCTCGGACTAGGGGTTGCGAACACCGGGGAGCTGTTTTTT. This translates into CASSLGLGVANTGELFF. The chain has TRBV7-3 and TRBJ2-2; TRBD2 matches at 7 bases. This CDR3 comprises 17 residues. Germline V gives CDR1 SGHTA, CDR2 FQGTGA. Losses at the gene ends were 5 bases for V and 0 bases for J; bases not matched to a gene: 9.

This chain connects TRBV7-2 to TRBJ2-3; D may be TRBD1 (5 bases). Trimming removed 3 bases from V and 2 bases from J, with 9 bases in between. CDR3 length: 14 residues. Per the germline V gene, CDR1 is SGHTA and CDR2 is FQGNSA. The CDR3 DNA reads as TGTGCCAGCAGCTTTGGGGCTAACACAGATACGCAGTATTTT. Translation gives CASSFGANTDTQYF.

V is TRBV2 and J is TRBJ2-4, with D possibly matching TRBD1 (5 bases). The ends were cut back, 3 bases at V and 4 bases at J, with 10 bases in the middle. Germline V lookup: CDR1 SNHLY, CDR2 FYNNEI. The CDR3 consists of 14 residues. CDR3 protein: CASSDQGRKNIQYF. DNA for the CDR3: TGTGCCAGCAGTGACCAGGGCCGGAAAAACATTCAGTACTTC.

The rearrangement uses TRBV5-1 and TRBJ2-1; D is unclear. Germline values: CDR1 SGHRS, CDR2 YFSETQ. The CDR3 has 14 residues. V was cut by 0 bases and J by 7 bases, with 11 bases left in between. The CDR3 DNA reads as TGCGCCAGCAGCTTGGGGCCCCTAGGGAATGAGCAGTTCTTC. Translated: CASSLGPLGNEQFF.

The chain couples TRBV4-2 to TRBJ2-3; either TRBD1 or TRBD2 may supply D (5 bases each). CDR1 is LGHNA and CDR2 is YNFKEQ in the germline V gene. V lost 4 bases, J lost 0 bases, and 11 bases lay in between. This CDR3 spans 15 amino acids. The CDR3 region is CASSRRDQSTDTQYF. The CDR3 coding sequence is TGTGCCAGCAGCCGCCGGGACCAGAGCACAGATACGCAGTATTTT.

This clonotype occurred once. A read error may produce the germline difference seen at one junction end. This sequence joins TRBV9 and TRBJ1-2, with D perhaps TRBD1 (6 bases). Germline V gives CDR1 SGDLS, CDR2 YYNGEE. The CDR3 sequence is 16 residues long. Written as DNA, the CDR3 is TGCGCCAGCAGCGTAGCTATGACAGGAACGAACTATGGCTACACCTTC. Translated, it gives CASSVAMTGTNYGYTF.

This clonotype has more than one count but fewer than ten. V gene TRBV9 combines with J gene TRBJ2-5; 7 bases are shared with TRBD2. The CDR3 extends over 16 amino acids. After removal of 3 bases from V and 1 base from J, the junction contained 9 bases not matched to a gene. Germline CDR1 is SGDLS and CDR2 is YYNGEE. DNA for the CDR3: TGTGCCAGCAGCGCATCCTTAGCGGGTCTCCAAGAGACCCAGTACTTC. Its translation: CASSASLAGLQETQYF. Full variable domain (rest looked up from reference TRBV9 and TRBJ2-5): DSGVTQTPKHLITATGQRVTLRCSPRSGDLSVYWYQQSLDQGLQFLIQYYNGEERAKGNILERFSAQQFPDLHSELNLSSLELGDSALYFCASSASLAGLQETQYFGPGTRLLVL.

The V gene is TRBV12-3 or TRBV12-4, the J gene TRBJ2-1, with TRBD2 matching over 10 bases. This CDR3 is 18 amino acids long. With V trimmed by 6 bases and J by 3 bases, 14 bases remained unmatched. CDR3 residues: CASSLTSGRWVGYNEQFF. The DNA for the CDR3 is TGTGCCAGCAGCCTGACTAGCGGGCGCTGGGTTGGCTACAATGAGCAGTTCTTC.

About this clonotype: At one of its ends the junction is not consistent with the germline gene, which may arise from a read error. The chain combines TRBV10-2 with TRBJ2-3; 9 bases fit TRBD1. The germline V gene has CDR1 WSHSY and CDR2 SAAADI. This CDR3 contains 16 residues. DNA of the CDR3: TGCGCCAGCGATCCGGGACAGGGATATCCCACAGATACACAGTATTTT. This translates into CASDPGQGYPTDTQYF.

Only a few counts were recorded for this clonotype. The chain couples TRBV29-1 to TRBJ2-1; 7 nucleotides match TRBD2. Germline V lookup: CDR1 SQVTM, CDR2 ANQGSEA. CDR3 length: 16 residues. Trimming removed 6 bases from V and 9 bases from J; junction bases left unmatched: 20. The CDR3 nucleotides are TGCAGCGTCATACACGGCGGGAGTCTTCTCGGGGGTGAGCAGTTCTTC. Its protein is CSVIHGGSLLGGEQFF.

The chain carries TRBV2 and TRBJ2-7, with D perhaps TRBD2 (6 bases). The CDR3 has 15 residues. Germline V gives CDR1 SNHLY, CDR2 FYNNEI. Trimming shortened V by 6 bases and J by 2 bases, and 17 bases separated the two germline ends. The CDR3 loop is CASSAEGTSTYEQYF. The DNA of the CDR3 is TGTGCCAGCAGCGCCGAAGGGACTTCTACCTACGAGCAGTACTTC.

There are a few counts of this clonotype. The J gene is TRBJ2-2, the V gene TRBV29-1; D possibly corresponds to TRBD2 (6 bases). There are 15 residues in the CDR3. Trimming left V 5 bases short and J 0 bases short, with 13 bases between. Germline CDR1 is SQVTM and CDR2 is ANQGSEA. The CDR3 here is CSVNVGGANTGELFF. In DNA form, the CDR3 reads TGCAGCGTTAACGTGGGCGGGGCGAACACCGGGGAGCTGTTTTTT.